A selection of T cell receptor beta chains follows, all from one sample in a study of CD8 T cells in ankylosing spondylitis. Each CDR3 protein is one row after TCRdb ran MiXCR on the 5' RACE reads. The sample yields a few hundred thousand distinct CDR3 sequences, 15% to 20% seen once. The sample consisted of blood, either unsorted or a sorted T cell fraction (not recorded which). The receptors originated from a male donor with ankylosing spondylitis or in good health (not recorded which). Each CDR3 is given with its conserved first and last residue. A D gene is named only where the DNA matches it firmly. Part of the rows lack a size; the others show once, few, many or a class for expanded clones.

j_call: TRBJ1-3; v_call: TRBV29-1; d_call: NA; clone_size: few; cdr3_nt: TGCAGCGTTGACGCAGAACCGGGGGGAAACACCATATATTTT; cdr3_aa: CSVDAEPGGNTIYF
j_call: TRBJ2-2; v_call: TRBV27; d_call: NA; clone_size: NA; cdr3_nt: TGTGCCAGCAGTTCAGGGTTCACCGGGGAGCTGTTTTTT; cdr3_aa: CASSSGFTGELFF
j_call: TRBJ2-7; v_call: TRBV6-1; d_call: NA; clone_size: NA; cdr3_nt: TGTGCCAGCAATGTAGGGCGGAAAAAAAACGAGCAGTACTTC; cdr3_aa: CASNVGRKKNEQYF
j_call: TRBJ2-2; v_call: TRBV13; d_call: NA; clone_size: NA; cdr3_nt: TGTGCCAGCAGCAGAATGGGTTCCACCGGGGAGCTGTTTTTT; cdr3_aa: CASSRMGSTGELFF
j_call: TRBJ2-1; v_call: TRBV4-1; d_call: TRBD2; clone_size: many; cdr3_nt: TGCGCCAGCAGCCTCCTGACTAGCGGGAACCCCCTCTCCTACAATGAGCAGTTCTTC; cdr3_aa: CASSLLTSGNPLSYNEQFF
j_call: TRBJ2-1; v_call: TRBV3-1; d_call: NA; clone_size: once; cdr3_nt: TGTGCCAGCAGCCAAGTCGAGACCACTAGCTCCTACAATGAGCAGTTCTTC; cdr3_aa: CASSQVETTSSYNEQFF
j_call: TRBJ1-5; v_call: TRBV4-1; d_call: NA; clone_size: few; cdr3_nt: TGCGCCAGCAGCCACCTCTGGGACAATAGCAATCAGCCCCAGCATTTT; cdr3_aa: CASSHLWDNSNQPQHF
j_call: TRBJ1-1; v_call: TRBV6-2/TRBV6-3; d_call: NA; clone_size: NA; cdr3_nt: TGTGCCAGCAGTAAACCTGGGAGCGGGGGCTCTGAAGCTTTCTTT; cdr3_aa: CASSKPGSGGSEAFF
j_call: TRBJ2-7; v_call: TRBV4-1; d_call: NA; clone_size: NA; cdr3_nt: TGCGCCAGCAGCCAAGGGGGGCCGGCCAGGGGCCCTCTGTACTTC; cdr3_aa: CASSQGGPARGPLYF
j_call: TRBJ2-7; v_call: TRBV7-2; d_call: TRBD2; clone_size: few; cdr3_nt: TGTGCCAGCAGCTTACTAGCGGGAGAGACCTACGAGCAGTACTTC; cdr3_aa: CASSLLAGETYEQYF
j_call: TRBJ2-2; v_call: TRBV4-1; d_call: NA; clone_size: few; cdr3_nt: TGCGCCAGCAGCCAAGCGGACTCCGGGTGGTACGGGGAGCTGTTTTTT; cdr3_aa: CASSQADSGWYGELFF
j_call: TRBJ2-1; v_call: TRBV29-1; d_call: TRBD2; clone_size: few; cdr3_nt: TGCAGCGCTATCGGGACTAGCGGCTCCTACAATGAGCAGTTCTTC; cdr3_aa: CSAIGTSGSYNEQFF
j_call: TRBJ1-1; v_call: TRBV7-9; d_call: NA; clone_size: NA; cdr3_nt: TGTGCCAGCAGCGACCCCGCCGAAGCTTTCTTT; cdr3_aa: CASSDPAEAFF
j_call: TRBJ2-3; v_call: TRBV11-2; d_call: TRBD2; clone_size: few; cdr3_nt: TGTGCCAGCAGCCTCGGAGGAGCGGGAGGAGGGGATACGCAGTATTTT; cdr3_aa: CASSLGGAGGGDTQYF
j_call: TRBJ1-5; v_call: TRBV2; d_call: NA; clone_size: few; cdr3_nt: TGTGCCAGCAGCGCCGGACCTCCGGGGCTTGGGTATAGCAATCAGCCCCAGCATTTT; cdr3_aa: CASSAGPPGLGYSNQPQHF
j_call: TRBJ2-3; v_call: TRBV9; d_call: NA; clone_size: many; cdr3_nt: TGTGCCAGCAGCGTAGCCGGCGGGTCTACAGATACGCAGTATTTT; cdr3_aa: CASSVAGGSTDTQYF
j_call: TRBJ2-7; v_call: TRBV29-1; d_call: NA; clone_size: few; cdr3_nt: TGCAGCGTTCAAGGACCTGAGAGCAACGAGCAGTACTTC; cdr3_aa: CSVQGPESNEQYF
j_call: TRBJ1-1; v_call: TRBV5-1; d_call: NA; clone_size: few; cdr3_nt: TGCGCCAGCAGCTTGAGTGGTGGGAGGGACGAAGCTTTCTTT; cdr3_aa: CASSLSGGRDEAFF
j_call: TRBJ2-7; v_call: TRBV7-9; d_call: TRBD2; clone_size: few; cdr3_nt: TGTGCCAGCAGCTTATCAGGACTAGCGTTTAACTACGAGCAGTACTTC; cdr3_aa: CASSLSGLAFNYEQYF
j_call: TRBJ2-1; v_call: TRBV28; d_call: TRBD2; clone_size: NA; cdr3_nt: TGTGCCAGCAGTTTAACGGGAGCGGGAGTGCACAATGAGCAGTTCTTC; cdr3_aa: CASSLTGAGVHNEQFF
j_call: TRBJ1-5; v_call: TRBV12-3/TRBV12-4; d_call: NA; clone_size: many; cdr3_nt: TGTGCCAGCAGCACGACTGCGAATCAGCCCCAGCATTTT; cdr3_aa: CASSTTANQPQHF
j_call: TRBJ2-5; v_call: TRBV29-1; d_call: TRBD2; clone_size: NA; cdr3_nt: TGCAGCGTTGCGGGAGGGCCGGTGGAGACCCAGTACTTC; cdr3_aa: CSVAGGPVETQYF
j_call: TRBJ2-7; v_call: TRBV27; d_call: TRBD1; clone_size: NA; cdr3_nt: TGTGCCAGCAGTTTAGGGGGACAGGGGGCCTACGAGCAGTACTTC; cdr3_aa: CASSLGGQGAYEQYF
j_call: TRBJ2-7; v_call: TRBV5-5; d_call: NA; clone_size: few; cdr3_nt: TGTGCCAGCAGCACGGGACCCCACGAGCAGTACTTC; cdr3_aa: CASSTGPHEQYF
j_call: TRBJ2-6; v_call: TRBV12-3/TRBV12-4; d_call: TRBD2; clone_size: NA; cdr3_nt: TGTGCCATCACTCTTCAGGGGACTAGCGGGTACTCTGGGGCCAACGTCCTGACTTTC; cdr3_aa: CAITLQGTSGYSGANVLTF
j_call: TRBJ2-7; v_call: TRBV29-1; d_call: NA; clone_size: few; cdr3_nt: TGCAGCGTTGACACGGCAGGGCCAGCCTACGAGCAGTACTTC; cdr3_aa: CSVDTAGPAYEQYF
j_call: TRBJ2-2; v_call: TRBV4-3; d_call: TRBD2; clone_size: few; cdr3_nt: TGCGCCAGCAGCCAAGATTTAGCGCTAGCGGGAGGCCCGTCCGGGGAGCTGTTTTTT; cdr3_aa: CASSQDLALAGGPSGELFF
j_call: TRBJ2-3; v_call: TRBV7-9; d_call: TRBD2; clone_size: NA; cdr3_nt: TGTGCCAGCACCCAAGGTACTAGCGGTACCGACACAGATACGCAGTATTTT; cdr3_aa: CASTQGTSGTDTDTQYF
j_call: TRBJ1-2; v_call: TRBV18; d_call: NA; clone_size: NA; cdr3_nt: TGTGCCAGCTCACCAAGCGGGTCTGGTAACTATGGCTACACCTTC; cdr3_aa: CASSPSGSGNYGYTF
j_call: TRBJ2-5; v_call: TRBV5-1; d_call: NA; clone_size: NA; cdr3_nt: TGCGCCAGCAGCTTGGCTTGGGGAGAGACCCAGTACTTC; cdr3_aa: CASSLAWGETQYF
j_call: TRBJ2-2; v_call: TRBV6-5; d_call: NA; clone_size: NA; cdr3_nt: TGTGCCAGCAGTTACGTGCGGGACACCGGGGAGCTGTTTTTT; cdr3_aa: CASSYVRDTGELFF
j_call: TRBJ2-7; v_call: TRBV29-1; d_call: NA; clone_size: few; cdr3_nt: TGCAGCGTTGAGTTTACAGGGTCTAACGACGAGCAGTACTTC; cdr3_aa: CSVEFTGSNDEQYF
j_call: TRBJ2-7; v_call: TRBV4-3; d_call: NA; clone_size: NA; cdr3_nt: TGCGCCAGCAGCCAAAACAGGCACTCCTGCGAGCAGTACTTC; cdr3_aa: CASSQNRHSCEQYF
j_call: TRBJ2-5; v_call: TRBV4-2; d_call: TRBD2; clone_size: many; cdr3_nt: TGTGCCAGCAGCCGAATACTAGCGGGATCTGGGGAGACCCAGTACTTC; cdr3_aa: CASSRILAGSGETQYF
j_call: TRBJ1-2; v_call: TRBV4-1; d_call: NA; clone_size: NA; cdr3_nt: TGCGCCAGCAGCCAAAAAGATGGCACCTATGGCTACACCTTC; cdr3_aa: CASSQKDGTYGYTF
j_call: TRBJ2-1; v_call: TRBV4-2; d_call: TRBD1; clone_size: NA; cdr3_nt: TGTGCCAGCAGCTACCGGGACAGGGGGCCATACAATGAGCAGTTCTTC; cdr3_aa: CASSYRDRGPYNEQFF
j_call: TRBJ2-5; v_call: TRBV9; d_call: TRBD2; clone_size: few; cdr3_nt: TGTGCCAGCAGCGTAGAACTAGCGGGTGGGGAGACCCAGTACTTC; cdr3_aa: CASSVELAGGETQYF
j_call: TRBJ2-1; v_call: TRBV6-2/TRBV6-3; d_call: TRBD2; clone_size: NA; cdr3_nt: TGTGCCACCGATCCAAGCGGGACTTACAATGAGCAGTTCTTC; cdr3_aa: CATDPSGTYNEQFF
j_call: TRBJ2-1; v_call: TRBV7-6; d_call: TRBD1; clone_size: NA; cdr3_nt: TGTGCCAGCCGCTCCCCGGACAGGGGGCATGGTGAGCAGTTCTTC; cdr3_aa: CASRSPDRGHGEQFF
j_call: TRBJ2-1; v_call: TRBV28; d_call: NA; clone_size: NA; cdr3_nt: TGTGCCAGCAGTTTATTGAGGGCTTGGGAGCAGTTCTTC; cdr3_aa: CASSLLRAWEQFF